This is a list of T cell receptor beta chains from one sample in a study of breast tumors, draining lymph nodes, adjacent tissues. TCRdb reprocessed the multiplex PCR reads with MiXCR, giving one entry per CDR3 protein. The sample holds 150,000 to 250,000 distinct CDR3 sequences; approximately 31% are singletons and the top ten take approximately 4.5%. Specimen: axillary lymph node tissue. All receptors derive from a female donor with breast cancer. Some clones in this sample may be carry-over from other donors' samples. The CDR3 runs from the conserved cysteine through the conserved F or W. A D gene is named only where the DNA matches it firmly. The listing skips clone size in some rows; elsewhere it reads once, few, many or a size class.

CDR3 protein: CSARTSGRYEQPQHF; CDR3 DNA: TGCAGTGCTAGGACTAGCGGGAGATACGAGCAGCCCCAGCATTTT; J gene: TRBJ1-5; clone size: .; V gene: TRBV20-1; D gene: .
CDR3 protein: CSASGGTRTNYGYTF; CDR3 DNA: TGCAGTGCTAGCGGGGGGACAAGAACTAACTATGGCTACACCTTC; J gene: TRBJ1-2; clone size: many; V gene: TRBV20-1; D gene: .
CDR3 protein: CASSLVAGVGELFF; CDR3 DNA: TGTGCCAGCAGCTTAGTAGCGGGGGTTGGGGAGCTGTTTTTT; J gene: TRBJ2-2; clone size: many; V gene: TRBV11-2; D gene: TRBD2
CDR3 protein: CSARDYRGRGSPLHF; CDR3 DNA: TGCAGTGCTAGAGATTACAGGGGAAGGGGTTCACCCCTCCACTTT; J gene: TRBJ1-6; clone size: .; V gene: TRBV20-1; D gene: TRBD1
CDR3 protein: CASSLEVLVGTGGYNQPQHF; CDR3 DNA: TGTGCCAGCAGCTTAGAAGTATTGGTGGGTACAGGGGGCTACAATCAGCCCCAGCATTTT; J gene: TRBJ1-5; clone size: many; V gene: TRBV7-2; D gene: TRBD1
CDR3 protein: CASSLERWLADYNEQFF; CDR3 DNA: TGTGCCAGCAGCTTAGAAAGGTGGTTAGCAGATTACAATGAGCAGTTCTTC; J gene: TRBJ2-1; clone size: many; V gene: TRBV7-2; D gene: .
CDR3 protein: CASSLVSWLSGANTGELFF; CDR3 DNA: TGTGCCAGCAGCTTAGTTTCGTGGCTTTCAGGCGCGAACACCGGGGAGCTGTTTTTT; J gene: TRBJ2-2; clone size: many; V gene: TRBV13; D gene: .
CDR3 protein: CASSLALDGREYEQYF; CDR3 DNA: TGTGCCAGCAGCTTAGCCCTGGACGGACGAGAATACGAGCAGTACTTC; J gene: TRBJ2-7; clone size: many; V gene: TRBV7-9; D gene: .
CDR3 protein: CSASSPDLYSYEQYF; CDR3 DNA: TGCAGTGCTAGCAGCCCAGACCTATACTCCTACGAGCAGTACTTC; J gene: TRBJ2-7; clone size: many; V gene: TRBV20-1; D gene: .
CDR3 protein: CSVLVAGGSNGYTF; CDR3 DNA: TGCAGCGTACTAGTGGCAGGGGGCTCAAATGGCTACACCTTC; J gene: TRBJ1-2; clone size: .; V gene: TRBV29-1; D gene: TRBD1
CDR3 protein: CASSLMAVATNEKLFF; CDR3 DNA: TGCGCCAGCAGCTTGATGGCAGTTGCAACTAATGAAAAACTGTTTTTT; J gene: TRBJ1-4; clone size: many; V gene: TRBV5-1; D gene: .
CDR3 protein: CASSFGAGGGETQYF; CDR3 DNA: TGTGCCAGCAGCTTCGGCGCGGGGGGAGGAGAGACCCAGTACTTC; J gene: TRBJ2-5; clone size: many; V gene: TRBV5-5; D gene: TRBD2
CDR3 protein: CASSLDRGQYEQYF; CDR3 DNA: TGTGCCAGCAGTCTAGACAGGGGGCAATACGAGCAGTACTTC; J gene: TRBJ2-7; clone size: many; V gene: TRBV27; D gene: TRBD1
CDR3 protein: CASSVDGSYNSPLHF; CDR3 DNA: TGTGCCAGCAGCGTAGACGGCTCCTATAATTCACCCCTCCACTTT; J gene: TRBJ1-6; clone size: many; V gene: TRBV9; D gene: .
CDR3 protein: CASSLAGATDTQYF; CDR3 DNA: TGTGCCAGCAGCTTGGCGGGGGCCACAGATACGCAGTATTTT; J gene: TRBJ2-3; clone size: many; V gene: TRBV7-3; D gene: .
CDR3 protein: CASSVSGGGGYGYTF; CDR3 DNA: TGTGCCAGCAGCGTCTCAGGGGGCGGGGGCTATGGCTACACCTTC; J gene: TRBJ1-2; clone size: many; V gene: TRBV9; D gene: TRBD1
CDR3 protein: CSAQRGAIDNQPQHF; CDR3 DNA: TGCAGCGCTCAGCGGGGGGCAATAGACAATCAGCCCCAGCATTTT; J gene: TRBJ1-5; clone size: .; V gene: TRBV29-1; D gene: .
CDR3 protein: CASSQDFPGGYSSNQPQHF; CDR3 DNA: TGTGCCAGCAGCCAAGACTTTCCGGGGGGCTACTCTAGCAATCAGCCCCAGCATTTT; J gene: TRBJ1-5; clone size: few; V gene: TRBV3-1; D gene: .
CDR3 protein: CAISESGQLNTEAFF; CDR3 DNA: TGTGCCATCAGTGAGTCTGGGCAGTTGAACACTGAAGCTTTCTTT; J gene: TRBJ1-1; clone size: few; V gene: TRBV10-3; D gene: .
CDR3 protein: CASSLGARQANQPQHF; CDR3 DNA: TGTGCCAGCAGTTTGGGTGCCCGACAGGCCAATCAGCCCCAGCATTTT; J gene: TRBJ1-5; clone size: few; V gene: TRBV28; D gene: .
CDR3 protein: CASSLVGSGNQPQHF; CDR3 DNA: TGTGCCAGCAGTTTAGTAGGGTCCGGCAATCAGCCCCAGCATTTT; J gene: TRBJ1-5; clone size: many; V gene: TRBV12-3/TRBV12-4; D gene: .
CDR3 protein: CASSSQDRGTYTQYF; CDR3 DNA: TGTGCCAGCAGCTCCCAGGACAGGGGAACCTATACGCAGTATTTT; J gene: TRBJ2-3; clone size: .; V gene: TRBV7-6; D gene: TRBD1
CDR3 protein: CASSHRSGELFF; CDR3 DNA: TGTGCCAGCAGTCACCGGAGCGGGGAGCTGTTTTTT; J gene: TRBJ2-2; clone size: .; V gene: TRBV6-5; D gene: .
CDR3 protein: CASSATRGTYEQYF; CDR3 DNA: TGTGCCAGTAGTGCAACCAGGGGGACCTACGAGCAGTACTTC; J gene: TRBJ2-7; clone size: many; V gene: TRBV19; D gene: TRBD1
CDR3 protein: CASSLSGTGYHEQYF; CDR3 DNA: TGTGCCAGCAGCCTCTCTGGGACAGGGTACCACGAGCAGTACTTC; J gene: TRBJ2-7; clone size: many; V gene: TRBV28; D gene: TRBD1
CDR3 protein: CASSAGQVNNEQFF; CDR3 DNA: TGTGCCAGCAGTGCGGGACAGGTAAACAATGAGCAGTTCTTC; J gene: TRBJ2-1; clone size: many; V gene: TRBV2; D gene: TRBD1
CDR3 protein: CASSVDRSGETQYF; CDR3 DNA: TGTGCCAGCAGTGTGGACAGGTCGGGGGAGACCCAGTACTTC; J gene: TRBJ2-5; clone size: many; V gene: TRBV2; D gene: TRBD1
CDR3 protein: CASSHSGGAYKQYF; CDR3 DNA: TGTGCCAGCAGTCACTCTGGGGGGGCCTACAAGCAGTACTTC; J gene: TRBJ2-7; clone size: .; V gene: TRBV6-5; D gene: .
CDR3 protein: CASSPPGQGGETQYF; CDR3 DNA: TGTGCCAGCAGTCCACCGGGACAGGGCGGGGAGACCCAGTACTTC; J gene: TRBJ2-5; clone size: many; V gene: TRBV6-6; D gene: TRBD1
CDR3 protein: CASSVDRGYEQYF; CDR3 DNA: TGTGCCAGCAGCGTAGACAGGGGGTACGAGCAGTACTTC; J gene: TRBJ2-7; clone size: many; V gene: TRBV9; D gene: TRBD1
CDR3 protein: CACLAPSGSSSYNEQFF; CDR3 DNA: TGTGCCTGCCTGGCTCCTAGCGGGAGTTCATCCTACAATGAGCAGTTCTTC; J gene: TRBJ2-1; clone size: .; V gene: TRBV30; D gene: TRBD2
CDR3 protein: CASSFGLAGPSSSYNEQFF; CDR3 DNA: TGCGCCAGCAGTTTCGGACTAGCGGGCCCTTCTAGCTCCTACAATGAGCAGTTCTTC; J gene: TRBJ2-1; clone size: .; V gene: TRBV5-1; D gene: TRBD2
CDR3 protein: CASSYRGSTDTQYF; CDR3 DNA: TGTGCCAGCAGCTACCGGGGGAGCACAGATACGCAGTATTTT; J gene: TRBJ2-3; clone size: many; V gene: TRBV7-9; D gene: .
CDR3 protein: CSSPPTGVGETQYF; CDR3 DNA: TGCAGCTCACCACCGACAGGGGTAGGGGAGACTCAGTACTTC; J gene: TRBJ2-5; clone size: .; V gene: TRBV29-1; D gene: TRBD1
CDR3 protein: CASSLGELFF; CDR3 DNA: TGCGCCAGCAGCTTGGGGGAGCTGTTTTTT; J gene: TRBJ2-2; clone size: .; V gene: TRBV5-1; D gene: .